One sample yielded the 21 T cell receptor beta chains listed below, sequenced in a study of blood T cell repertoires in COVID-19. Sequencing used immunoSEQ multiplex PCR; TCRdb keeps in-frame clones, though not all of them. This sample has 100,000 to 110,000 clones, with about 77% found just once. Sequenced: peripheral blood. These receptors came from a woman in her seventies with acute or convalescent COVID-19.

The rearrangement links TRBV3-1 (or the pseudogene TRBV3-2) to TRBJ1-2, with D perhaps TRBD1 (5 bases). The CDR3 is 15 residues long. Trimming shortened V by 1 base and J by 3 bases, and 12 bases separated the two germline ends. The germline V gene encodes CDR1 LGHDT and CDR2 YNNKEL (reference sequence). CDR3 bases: TGTGCCAGCAGCCAAGTTATAGGGGATGACTATGGCTACACCTTC. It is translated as CASSQVIGDDYGYTF.

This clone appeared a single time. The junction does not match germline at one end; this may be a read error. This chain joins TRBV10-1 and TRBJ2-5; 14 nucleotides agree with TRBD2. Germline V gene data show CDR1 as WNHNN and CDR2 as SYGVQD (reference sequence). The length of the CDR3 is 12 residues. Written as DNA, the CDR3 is TGCGCCAGCGGGGGACTAGCGGGGGTCCGCGACTTC. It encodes CASGGLAGVRDF.

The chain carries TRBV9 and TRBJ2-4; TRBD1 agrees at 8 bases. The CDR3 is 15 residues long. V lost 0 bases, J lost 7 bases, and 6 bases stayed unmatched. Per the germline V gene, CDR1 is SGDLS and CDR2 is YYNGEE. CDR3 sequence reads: CASSVGSGGVNIQYF. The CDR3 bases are TGTGCCAGCAGCGTAGGTTCAGGGGGCGTTAACATTCAGTACTTC.

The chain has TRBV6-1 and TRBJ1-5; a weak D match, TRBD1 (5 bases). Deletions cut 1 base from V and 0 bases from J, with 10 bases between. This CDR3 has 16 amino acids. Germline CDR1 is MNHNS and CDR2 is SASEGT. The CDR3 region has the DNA TGTGCCAGCAGTGAAGGGTGGGGGGATAGCAATCAGCCCCAGCATTTT. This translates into CASSEGWGDSNQPQHF.

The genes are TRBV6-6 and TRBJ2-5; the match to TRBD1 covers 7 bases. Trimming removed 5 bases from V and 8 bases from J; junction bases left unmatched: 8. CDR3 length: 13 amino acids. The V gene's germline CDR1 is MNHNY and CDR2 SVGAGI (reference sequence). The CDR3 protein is CASSQLTGNTQYF. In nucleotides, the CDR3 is TGTGCCAGCAGTCAACTGACAGGGAATACCCAGTACTTC.

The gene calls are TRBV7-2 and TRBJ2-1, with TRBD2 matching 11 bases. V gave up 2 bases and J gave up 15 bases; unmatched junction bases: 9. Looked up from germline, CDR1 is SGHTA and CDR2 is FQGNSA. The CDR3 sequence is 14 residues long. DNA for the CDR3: TGTGCCAGCAGCTTAAAGACTAGCGGGGCCCTCTTGTTCTTC. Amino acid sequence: CASSLKTSGALLFF.

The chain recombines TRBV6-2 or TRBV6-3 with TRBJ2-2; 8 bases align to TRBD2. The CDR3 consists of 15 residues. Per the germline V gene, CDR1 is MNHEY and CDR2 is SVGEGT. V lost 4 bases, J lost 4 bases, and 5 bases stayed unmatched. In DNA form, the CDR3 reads TGTGCCAGCAGTTTACGGCTAGCGGGCACCGGGGAGCTGTTTTTT. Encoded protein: CASSLRLAGTGELFF.

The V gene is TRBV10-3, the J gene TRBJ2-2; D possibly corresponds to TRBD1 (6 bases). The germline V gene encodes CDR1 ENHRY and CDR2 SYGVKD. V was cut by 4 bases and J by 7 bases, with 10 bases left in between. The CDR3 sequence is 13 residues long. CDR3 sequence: CAISGTGIGELFF. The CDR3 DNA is TGTGCCATCAGTGGAACAGGGATCGGGGAGCTGTTTTTT.

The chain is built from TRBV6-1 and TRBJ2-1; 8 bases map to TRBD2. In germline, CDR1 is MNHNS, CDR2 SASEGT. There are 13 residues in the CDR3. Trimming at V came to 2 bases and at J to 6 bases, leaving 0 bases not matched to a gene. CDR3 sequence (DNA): TGTGCCAGCAGTGAACTAGCGGGCAATGAGCAGTTCTTC. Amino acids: CASSELAGNEQFF.

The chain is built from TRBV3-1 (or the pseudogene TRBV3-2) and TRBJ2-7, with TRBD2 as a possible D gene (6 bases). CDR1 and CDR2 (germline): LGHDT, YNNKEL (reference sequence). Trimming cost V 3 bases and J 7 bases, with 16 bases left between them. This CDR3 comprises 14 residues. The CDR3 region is CASSQGLIVGEQYV. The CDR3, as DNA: TGTGCCAGCAGCCAGGGACTTATAGTAGGGGAGCAGTACGTC.

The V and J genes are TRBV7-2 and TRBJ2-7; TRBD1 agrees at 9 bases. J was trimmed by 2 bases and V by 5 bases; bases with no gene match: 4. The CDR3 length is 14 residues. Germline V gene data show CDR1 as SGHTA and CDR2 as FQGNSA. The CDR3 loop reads CASSRRTGAYEQYF. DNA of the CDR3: TGTGCCAGCAGCCGTCGGACAGGGGCCTACGAGCAGTACTTC.

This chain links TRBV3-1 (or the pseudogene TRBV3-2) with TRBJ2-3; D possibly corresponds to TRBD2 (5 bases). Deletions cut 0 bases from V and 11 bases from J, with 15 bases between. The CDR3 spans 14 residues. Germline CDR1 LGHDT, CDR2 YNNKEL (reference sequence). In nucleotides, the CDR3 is TGTGCCAGCAGCCAAGATTCATCGGGGAGCATGCAGTATTTT. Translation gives CASSQDSSGSMQYF.

The CDR3 protein is CSAAREKLFF. For the CDR3, the DNA is TGCAGTGCTGCTAGGGAAAAACTGTTTTTT. The chain carries TRBV20-1 and TRBJ1-4; unclear D gene. CDR1 DFQATT and CDR2 SNEGSKA come from the germline V gene (reference sequence). V was clipped by 5 bases and J by 8 bases, with 6 bases between them. The CDR3 runs to 10 residues.

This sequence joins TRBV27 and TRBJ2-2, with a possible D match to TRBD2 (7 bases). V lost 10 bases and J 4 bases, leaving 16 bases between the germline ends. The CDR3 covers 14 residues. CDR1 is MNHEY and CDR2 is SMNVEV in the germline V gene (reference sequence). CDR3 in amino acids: CATRRGAGTGELFF. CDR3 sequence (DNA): TGTGCCACCAGACGGGGGGCGGGCACCGGGGAGCTGTTTTTT.

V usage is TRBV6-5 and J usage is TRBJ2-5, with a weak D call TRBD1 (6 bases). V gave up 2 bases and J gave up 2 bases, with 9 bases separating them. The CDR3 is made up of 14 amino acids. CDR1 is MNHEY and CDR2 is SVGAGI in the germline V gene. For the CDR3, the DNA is TGTGCCAGCAGTTACGGGGACATTCAAGAGACCCAGTACTTC. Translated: CASSYGDIQETQYF.

The CDR3 is CASSIQGTSGNTIYF. DNA of the CDR3: TGTGCCAGCAGCATTCAGGGCACGTCCGGAAACACCATATATTTT. The chain carries TRBV5-8 and TRBJ1-3; D is possibly TRBD1 (5 bases). The V end lost 4 bases, the J end lost 4 bases, and 15 bases lay between the germline ends. This CDR3 is built from 15 residues. From germline, CDR1 is SGHTS and CDR2 YDEGEE.

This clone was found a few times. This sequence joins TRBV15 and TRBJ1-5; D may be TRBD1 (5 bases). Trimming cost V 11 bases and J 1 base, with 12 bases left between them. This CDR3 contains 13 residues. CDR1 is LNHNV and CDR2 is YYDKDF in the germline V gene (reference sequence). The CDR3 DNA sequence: TGTGCCTCAGGGAGGGACAGCAATCAGCCCCAGCATTTT. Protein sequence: CASGRDSNQPQHF.

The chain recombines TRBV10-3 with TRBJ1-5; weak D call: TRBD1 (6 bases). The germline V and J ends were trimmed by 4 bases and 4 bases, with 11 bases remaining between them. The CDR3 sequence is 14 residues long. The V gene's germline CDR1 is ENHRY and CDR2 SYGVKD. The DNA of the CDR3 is TGTGCCATCAGTGGCCAGGGGAGAAATCAGCCCCAGCATTTT. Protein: CAISGQGRNQPQHF.

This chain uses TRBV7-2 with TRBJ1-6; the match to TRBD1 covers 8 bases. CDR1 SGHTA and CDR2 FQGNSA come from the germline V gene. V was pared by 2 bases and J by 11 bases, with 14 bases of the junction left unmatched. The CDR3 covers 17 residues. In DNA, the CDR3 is TGTGCCAGCAGCTTACCTTTCCAGGGGGCCCCTACGGCACCCCTCCACTTT. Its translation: CASSLPFQGAPTAPLHF.

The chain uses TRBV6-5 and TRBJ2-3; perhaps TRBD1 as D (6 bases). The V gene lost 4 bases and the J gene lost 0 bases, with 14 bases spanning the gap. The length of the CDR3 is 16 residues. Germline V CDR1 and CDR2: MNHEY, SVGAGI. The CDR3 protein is CASSSRTVTSTDTQYF. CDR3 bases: TGTGCCAGCAGTTCCCGGACAGTAACTAGCACAGATACGCAGTATTTT.

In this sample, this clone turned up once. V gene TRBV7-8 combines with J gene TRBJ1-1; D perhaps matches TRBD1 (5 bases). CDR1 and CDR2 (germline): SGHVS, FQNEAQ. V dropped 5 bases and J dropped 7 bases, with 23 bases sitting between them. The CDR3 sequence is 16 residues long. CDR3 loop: CASSQDSTGERGEAFF. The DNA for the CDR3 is TGTGCCAGCAGCCAAGATAGTACAGGAGAGCGTGGTGAAGCTTTCTTT.